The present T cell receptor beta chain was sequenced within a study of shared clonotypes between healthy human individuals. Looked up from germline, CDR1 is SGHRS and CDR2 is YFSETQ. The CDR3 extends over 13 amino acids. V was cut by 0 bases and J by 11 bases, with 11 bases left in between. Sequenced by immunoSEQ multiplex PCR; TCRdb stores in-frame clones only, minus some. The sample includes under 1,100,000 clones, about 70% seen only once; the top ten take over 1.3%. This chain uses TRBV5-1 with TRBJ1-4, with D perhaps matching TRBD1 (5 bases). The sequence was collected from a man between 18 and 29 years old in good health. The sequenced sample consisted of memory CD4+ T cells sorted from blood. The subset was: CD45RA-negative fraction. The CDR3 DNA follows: TGCGCCAGCAGCTTGGGGCAGGGTTCGAAACTGTTTTTT. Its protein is CASSLGQGSKLFF.